The sequence of this T cell receptor beta chain was determined in a study of blood T cells in healthy people across ages. Primed by a sample-barcoded 5' primer and a J-beta primer mix, a second PCR proceeded for 7 to 11 cycles. TCRdb reanalysed the 5' RACE reads using MiXCR and keeps one entry per CDR3 protein. The sample holds under 700,000 distinct CDR3 sequences, 24% seen once. CDR3 length: 16 residues. The ends were cut back, 0 bases at V and 0 bases at J, with 7 bases in the middle. In germline, CDR1 is SGHRS, CDR2 YFSETQ. This clonotype showed up just a few times. This same sample was also taken into another study, of T cells of mothers and their children. From that study: Reads obtained per mother exceeded 9 million TCR beta CDR3 reads, with approximately 3 million obtained per child.

The chain uses TRBV5-1 and TRBJ2-6, with no clear D. Input material: blood. The TCR comes from a boy aged 5 to 17 in good health. The CDR3 protein is CASSLAGSSGANVLTF. The CDR3 DNA follows: TGCGCCAGCAGCTTGGCGGGCAGCTCTGGGGCCAACGTCCTGACTTTC.